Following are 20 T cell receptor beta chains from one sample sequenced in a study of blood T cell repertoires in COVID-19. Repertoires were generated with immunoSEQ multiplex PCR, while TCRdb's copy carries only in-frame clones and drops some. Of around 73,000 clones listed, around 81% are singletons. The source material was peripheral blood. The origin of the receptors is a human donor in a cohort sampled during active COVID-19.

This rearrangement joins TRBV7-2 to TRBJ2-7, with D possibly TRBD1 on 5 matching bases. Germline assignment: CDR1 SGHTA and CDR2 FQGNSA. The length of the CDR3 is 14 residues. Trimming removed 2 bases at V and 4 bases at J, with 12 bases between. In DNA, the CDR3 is TGTGCCAGCAGCTTATCCCAGGACACATACGAGCAGTACTTC. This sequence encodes CASSLSQDTYEQYF. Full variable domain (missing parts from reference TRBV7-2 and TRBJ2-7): GAGVSQSPSNKVTEKGKDVELRCDPISGHTALYWYRQSLGQGLEFLIYFQGNSAPDKSGLPSDRFSAERTGGSVSTLTIQRTQQEDSAVYLCASSLSQDTYEQYFGPGTRLTVT.

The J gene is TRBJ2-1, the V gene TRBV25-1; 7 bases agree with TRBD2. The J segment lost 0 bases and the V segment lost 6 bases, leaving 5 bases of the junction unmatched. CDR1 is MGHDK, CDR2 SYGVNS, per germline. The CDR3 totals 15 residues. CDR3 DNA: TGTGCCAGCAGCTTAAGCGGGGCCTCCTACAATGAGCAGTTCTTC. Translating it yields CASSLSGASYNEQFF.

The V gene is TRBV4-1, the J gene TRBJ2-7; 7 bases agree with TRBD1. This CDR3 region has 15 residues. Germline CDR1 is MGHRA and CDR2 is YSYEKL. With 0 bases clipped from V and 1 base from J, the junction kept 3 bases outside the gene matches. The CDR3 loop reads CASSQETGTSYEQYF. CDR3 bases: TGCGCCAGCAGCCAAGAGACAGGGACATCCTACGAGCAGTACTTC.

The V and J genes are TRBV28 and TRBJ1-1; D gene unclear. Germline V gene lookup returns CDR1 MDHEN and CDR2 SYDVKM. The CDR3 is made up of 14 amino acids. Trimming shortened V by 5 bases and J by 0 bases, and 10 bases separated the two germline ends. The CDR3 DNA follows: TGTGCCAGCAGTCCCGTATCCCTGAACACTGAAGCTTTCTTT. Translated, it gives CASSPVSLNTEAFF.

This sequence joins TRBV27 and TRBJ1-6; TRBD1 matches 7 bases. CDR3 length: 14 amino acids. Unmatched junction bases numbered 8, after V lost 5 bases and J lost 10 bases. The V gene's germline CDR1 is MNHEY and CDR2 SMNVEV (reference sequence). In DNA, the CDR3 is TGTGCCAGCAGTCCGACAGGGCCGGGGTCACCCCTCCACTTT. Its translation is CASSPTGPGSPLHF.

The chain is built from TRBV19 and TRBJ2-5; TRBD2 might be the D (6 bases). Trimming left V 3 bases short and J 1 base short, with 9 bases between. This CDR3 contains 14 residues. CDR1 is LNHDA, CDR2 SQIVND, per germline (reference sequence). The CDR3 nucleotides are TGTGCCAGTAGTATTTTCGGGGGCCAAGAGACCCAGTACTTC. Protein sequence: CASSIFGGQETQYF.

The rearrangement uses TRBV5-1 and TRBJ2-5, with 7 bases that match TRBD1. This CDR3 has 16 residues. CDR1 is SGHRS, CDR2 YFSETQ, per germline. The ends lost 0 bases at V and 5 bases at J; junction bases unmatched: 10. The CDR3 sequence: CASSLALTGPTETQYF. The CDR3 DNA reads TGCGCCAGCAGCTTGGCCCTGACAGGGCCCACGGAGACCCAGTACTTC.

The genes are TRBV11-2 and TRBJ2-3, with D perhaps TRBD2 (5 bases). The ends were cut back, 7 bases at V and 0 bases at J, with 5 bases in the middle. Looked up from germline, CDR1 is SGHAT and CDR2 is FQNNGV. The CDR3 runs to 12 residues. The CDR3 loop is CASTSSTDTQYF. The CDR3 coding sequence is TGTGCCAGCACTAGCAGCACAGATACGCAGTATTTT.

The chain's CDR3 is CASTPQGLSGGHSYNEQFF. In DNA form, the CDR3 reads TGTGCCAGCACCCCACAGGGTTTATCGGGGGGCCACTCCTACAATGAGCAGTTCTTC. V is TRBV9 and J is TRBJ2-1; a possible D gene is TRBD2 (7 bases). CDR1 and CDR2 from the germline V gene are SGDLS and YYNGEE. This CDR3 contains 19 residues. Trimming stripped 6 bases from V and 0 bases from J, with 25 bases between.

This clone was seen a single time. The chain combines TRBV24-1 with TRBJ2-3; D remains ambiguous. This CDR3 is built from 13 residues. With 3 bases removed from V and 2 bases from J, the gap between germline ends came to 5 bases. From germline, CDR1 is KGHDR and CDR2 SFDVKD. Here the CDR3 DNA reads TGTGCCACCAGTGATCCCAACACAGATACGCAGTATTTT. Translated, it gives CATSDPNTDTQYF.

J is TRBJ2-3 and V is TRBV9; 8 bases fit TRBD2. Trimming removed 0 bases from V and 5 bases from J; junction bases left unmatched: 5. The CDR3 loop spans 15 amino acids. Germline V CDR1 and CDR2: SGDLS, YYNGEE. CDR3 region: CASSVVTGGVDTQYF. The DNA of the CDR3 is TGTGCCAGCAGCGTAGTTACGGGGGGGGTAGATACGCAGTATTTT.

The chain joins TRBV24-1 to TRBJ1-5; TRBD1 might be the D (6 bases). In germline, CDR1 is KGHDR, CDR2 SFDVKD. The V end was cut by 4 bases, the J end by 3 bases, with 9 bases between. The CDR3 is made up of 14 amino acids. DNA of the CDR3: TGTGCCACCAGTGAGCAGGGGTTCAATCAGCCCCAGCATTTT. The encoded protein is CATSEQGFNQPQHF.

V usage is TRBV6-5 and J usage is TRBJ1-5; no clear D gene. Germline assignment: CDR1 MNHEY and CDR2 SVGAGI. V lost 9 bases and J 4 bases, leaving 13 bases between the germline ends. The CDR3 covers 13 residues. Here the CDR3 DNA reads TGTGCCAGAGACTTTCCGAGAAATCAGCCCCAGCATTTT. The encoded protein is CARDFPRNQPQHF.

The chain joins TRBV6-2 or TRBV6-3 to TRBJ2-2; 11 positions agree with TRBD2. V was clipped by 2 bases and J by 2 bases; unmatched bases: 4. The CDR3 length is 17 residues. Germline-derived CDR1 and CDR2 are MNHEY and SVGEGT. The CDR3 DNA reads TGTGCCAGCAGTTACCGTCTAGCGGGGGGAAACACCGGGGAGCTGTTTTTT. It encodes CASSYRLAGGNTGELFF.

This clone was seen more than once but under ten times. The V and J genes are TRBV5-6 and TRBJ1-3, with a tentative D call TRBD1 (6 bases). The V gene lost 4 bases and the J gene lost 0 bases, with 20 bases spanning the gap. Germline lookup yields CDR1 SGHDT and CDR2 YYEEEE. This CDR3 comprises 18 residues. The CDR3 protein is CASSPGGGRRVSGNTIYF. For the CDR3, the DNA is TGTGCCAGCAGCCCGGGGGGGGGCAGAAGAGTCTCTGGAAACACCATATATTTT.

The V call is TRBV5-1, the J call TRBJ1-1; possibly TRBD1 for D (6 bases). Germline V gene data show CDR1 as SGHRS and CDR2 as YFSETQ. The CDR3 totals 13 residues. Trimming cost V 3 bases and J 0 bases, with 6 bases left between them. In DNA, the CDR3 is TGCGCCAGCAGCTGGGGGCTGAACACTGAAGCTTTCTTT. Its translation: CASSWGLNTEAFF.

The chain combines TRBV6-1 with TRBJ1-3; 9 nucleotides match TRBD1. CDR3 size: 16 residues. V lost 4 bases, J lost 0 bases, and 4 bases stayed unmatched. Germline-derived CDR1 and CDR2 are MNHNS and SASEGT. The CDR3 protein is CASSVGDRDSGNTIYF. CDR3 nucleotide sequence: TGTGCCAGCAGTGTCGGGGACAGGGACTCTGGAAACACCATATATTTT.

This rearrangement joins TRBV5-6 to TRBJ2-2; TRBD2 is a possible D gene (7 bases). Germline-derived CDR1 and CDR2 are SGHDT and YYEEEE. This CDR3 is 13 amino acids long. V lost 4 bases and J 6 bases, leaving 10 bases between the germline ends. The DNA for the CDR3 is TGTGCCAGCAGCACGGGGGGCCCCGGGGAGCTGTTTTTT. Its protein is CASSTGGPGELFF. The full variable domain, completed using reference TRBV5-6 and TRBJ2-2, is DAGVTQSPTHLIKTRGQQVTLRCSPKSGHDTVSWYQQALGQGPQFIFQYYEEEERQRGNFPDRFSGHQFPNYSSELNVNALLLGDSALYLCASSTGGPGELFFGEGSRLTVL.

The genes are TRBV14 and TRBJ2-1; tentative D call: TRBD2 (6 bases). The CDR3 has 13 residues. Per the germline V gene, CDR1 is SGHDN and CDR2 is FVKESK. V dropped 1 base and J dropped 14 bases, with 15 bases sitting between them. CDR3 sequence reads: CASSQVLAGPEFF. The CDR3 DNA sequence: TGTGCCAGCAGCCAAGTCTTGGCGGGGCCCGAGTTCTTC. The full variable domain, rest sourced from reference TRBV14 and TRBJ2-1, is EAGVTQFPSHSVIEKGQTVTLRCDPISGHDNLYWYRRVMGKEIKFLLHFVKESKQDESGMPNNRFLAERTGGTYSTLKVQPAELEDSGVYFCASSQVLAGPEFFGPGTRLTVL.

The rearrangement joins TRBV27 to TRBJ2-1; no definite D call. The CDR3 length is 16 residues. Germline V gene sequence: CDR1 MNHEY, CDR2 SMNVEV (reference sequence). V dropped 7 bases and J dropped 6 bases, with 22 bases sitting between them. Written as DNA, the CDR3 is TGTGCCAGCAATCGACTCCCCGTTGGTTTAATCAATGAGCAGTTCTTC. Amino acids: CASNRLPVGLINEQFF.